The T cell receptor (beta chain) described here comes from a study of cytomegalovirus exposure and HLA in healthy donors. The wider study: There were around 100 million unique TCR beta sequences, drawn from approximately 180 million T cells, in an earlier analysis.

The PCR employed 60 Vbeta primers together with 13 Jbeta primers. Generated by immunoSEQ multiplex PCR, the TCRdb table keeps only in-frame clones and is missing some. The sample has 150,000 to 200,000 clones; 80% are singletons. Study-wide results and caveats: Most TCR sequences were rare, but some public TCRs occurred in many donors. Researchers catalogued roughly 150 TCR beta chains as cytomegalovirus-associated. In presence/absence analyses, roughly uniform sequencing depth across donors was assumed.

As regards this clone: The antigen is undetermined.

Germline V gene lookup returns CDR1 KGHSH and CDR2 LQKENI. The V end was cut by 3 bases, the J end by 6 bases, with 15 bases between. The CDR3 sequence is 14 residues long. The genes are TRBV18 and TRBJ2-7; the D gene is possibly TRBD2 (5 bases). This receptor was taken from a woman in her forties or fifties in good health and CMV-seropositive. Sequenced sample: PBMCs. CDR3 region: CASSPDGGSFEQYF. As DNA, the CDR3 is TGTGCCAGCTCACCGGACGGAGGTAGTTTCGAGCAGTACTTC.